This T cell receptor beta chain was captured by sequencing in a study of blood T cell repertoires in COVID-19. Study context: The United States, Italy and Spain supplied acute and convalescent COVID-19 samples.

There are 14 residues in the CDR3. Germline V gives CDR1 ENHRY, CDR2 SYGVKD. V was cut by 6 bases and J by 8 bases, with 14 bases left in between. Per the original methods: Cell counts per sample came from amplifying reference gene primers. The assay was immunoSEQ multiplex PCR, and TCRdb's table has in-frame clones only and misses some. The DNA gave D and trimming, while V, J and clone size come from that table. Found here are some 68,000 clones, roughly nine tenths of them singletons; the top ten hold about 3.4%. The sequence was collected from a woman between 50 and 59 years old with COVID-19, enrolled during active disease. The sequencing input was peripheral blood. V gene TRBV10-3 combines with J gene TRBJ1-6, with D possibly matching TRBD1 (5 bases). CDR3 region: CAIRAGGGYSPLHF. CDR3 bases: TGTGCCATCAGGGCCGGTGGGGGGTATTCACCCCTCCACTTT.